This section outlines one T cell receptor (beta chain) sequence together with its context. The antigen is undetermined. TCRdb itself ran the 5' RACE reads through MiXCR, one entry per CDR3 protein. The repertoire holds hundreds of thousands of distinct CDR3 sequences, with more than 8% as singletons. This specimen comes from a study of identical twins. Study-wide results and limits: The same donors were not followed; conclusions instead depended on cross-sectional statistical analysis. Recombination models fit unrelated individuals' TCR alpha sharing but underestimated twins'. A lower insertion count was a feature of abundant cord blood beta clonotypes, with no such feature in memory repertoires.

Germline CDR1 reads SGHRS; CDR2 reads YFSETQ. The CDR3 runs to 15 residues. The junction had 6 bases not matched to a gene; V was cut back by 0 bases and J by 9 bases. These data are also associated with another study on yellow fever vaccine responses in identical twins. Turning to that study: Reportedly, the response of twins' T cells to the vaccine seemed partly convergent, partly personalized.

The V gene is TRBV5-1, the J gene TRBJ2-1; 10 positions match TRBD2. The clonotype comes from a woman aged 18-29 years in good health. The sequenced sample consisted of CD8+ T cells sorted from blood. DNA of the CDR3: TGCGCCAGCAGCTTGGTGCTAGCGGGAGATGGTGAGCAGTTCTTC. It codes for CASSLVLAGDGEQFF.